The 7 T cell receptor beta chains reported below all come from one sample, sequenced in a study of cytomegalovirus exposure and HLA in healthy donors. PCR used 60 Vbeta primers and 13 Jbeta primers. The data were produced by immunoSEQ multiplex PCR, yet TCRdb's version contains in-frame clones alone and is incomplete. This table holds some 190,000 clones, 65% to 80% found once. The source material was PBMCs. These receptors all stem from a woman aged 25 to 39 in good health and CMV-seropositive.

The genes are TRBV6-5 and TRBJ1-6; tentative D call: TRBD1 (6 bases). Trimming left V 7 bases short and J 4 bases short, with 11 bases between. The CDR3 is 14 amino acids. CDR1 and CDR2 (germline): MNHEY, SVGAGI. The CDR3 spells CASNRDGYNSPLHF. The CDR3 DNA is TGTGCCAGCAACAGGGACGGGTATAATTCACCCCTCCACTTT.

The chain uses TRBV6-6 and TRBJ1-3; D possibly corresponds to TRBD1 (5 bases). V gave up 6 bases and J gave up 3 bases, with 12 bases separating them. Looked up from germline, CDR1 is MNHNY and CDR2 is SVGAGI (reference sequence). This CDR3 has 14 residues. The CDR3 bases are TGTGCCAGCAGCACCGGGGGTAATGGAAACACCATATATTTT. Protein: CASSTGGNGNTIYF.

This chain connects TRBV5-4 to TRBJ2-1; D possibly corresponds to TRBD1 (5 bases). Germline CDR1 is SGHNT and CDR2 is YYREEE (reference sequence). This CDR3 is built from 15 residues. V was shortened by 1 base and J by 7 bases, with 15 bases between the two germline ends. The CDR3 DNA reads TGTGCCAGCAGCTTGCAAAGGCTAGGGGTAAATGAGCAGTTCTTC. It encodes CASSLQRLGVNEQFF.

CDR3 in DNA: TGTGCCAGTAGTATCGGGGATGGCTACACCTTC. Translation: CASSIGDGYTF. The chain recombines TRBV19 with TRBJ1-2, with D uncertain. Trimming cost V 3 bases and J 6 bases, with 5 bases left between them. From germline, CDR1 is LNHDA and CDR2 SQIVND (reference sequence). The CDR3 is 11 residues long.

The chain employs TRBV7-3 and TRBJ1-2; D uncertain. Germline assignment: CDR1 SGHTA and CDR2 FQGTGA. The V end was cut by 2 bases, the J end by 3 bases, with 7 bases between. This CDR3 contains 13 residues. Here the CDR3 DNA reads TGTGCCAGCAGCTTATACAGAGACTATGGCTACACCTTC. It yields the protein CASSLYRDYGYTF.

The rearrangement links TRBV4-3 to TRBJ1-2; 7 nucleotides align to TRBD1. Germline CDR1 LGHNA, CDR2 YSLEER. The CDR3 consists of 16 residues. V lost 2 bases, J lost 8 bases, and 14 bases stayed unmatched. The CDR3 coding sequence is TGCGCCAGCAGCCAACCCGGACAGGCTTTAATAGGCGGCTACACCTTC. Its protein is CASSQPGQALIGGYTF.

The CDR3 protein is CASSNLGTSGEETQYF. CDR3 nucleotide sequence: TGTGCCAGCAGCAACCTAGGGACTAGCGGGGAAGAGACCCAGTACTTC. This chain links TRBV21-1 with TRBJ2-5; TRBD2 reflects the table's D call only, with no check against the DNA. TRBV21-1 is described as a pseudogene. This CDR3 has 16 amino acids.